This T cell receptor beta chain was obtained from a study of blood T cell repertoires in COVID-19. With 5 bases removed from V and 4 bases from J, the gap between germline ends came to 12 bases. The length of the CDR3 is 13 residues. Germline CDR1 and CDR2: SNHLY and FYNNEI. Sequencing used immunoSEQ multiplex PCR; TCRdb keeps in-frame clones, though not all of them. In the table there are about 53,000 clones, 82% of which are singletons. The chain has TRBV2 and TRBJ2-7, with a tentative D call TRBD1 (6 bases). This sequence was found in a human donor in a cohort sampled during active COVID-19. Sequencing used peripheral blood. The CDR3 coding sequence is TGTGCCAGCAGTTACGGACAGTCATACGAGCAGTACTTC. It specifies CASSYGQSYEQYF.